Listed below are T cell receptor beta chains from one sample, sequenced in a study of technical replicates of blood from several donors. The repertoire was sequenced with immunoSEQ multiplex PCR; TCRdb's copy has only in-frame clones and lacks some. This table holds under 45,000 clones, 95% to 97% found once. The sequenced sample consisted of T cells isolated from PBMCs. Receptors originate from a human donor in good health. CDR3s include the opening cysteine and the closing phenylalanine or tryptophan. The D gene is left open where the match is weak. Clone size is shown for a subset of rows, as once, few, many or a class of expanded clone.

v_gene,abundance,d_gene,j_gene,CDR3nt,CDR3aa
TRBV30,NA,TRBD1,TRBJ2-4,TGTGCCTGGAGGAGGACAGGCGGAGATGGCAAAAACATTCAGTACTTC,CAWRRTGGDGKNIQYF
TRBV4-2,NA,NA,TRBJ2-6,TGTGCCAGCAGCCATCAGGGATTAACAGTAGCTGGGGCCAACGTCCTGACTTTC,CASSHQGLTVAGANVLTF
TRBV27,NA,NA,TRBJ1-2,TGTGCCAGCAGTTTCTCTTTACAGGGAGGCTACACCTTC,CASSFSLQGGYTF
TRBV15,NA,NA,TRBJ1-1,TGTGCCACCAGCAGAGAATCGGGACAGAACACTGAAGCTTTCTTT,CATSRESGQNTEAFF
TRBV2,NA,NA,TRBJ2-1,TGTGCCAGCAGTGGCATCAGCGGGACATACAATGAGCAGTTCTTC,CASSGISGTYNEQFF
TRBV7-3,NA,NA,TRBJ2-1,TGTGCCAGCAGCTTCTCGGGACTGCGGAACAATGAGCAGTTCTTC,CASSFSGLRNNEQFF
TRBV28,NA,NA,TRBJ1-2,TGTGCCAGCAGTGGGACTTGGGCCGGCTACACCTTC,CASSGTWAGYTF
TRBV6-5,NA,TRBD1,TRBJ2-7,TGTGCCAGCAGTTCGGGACAGGGTGACTACGAGCAGTACTTC,CASSSGQGDYEQYF
TRBV7-9,NA,NA,TRBJ1-2,TGTGCCAGCAGCTTAGCAGGGGGAATTGGCTACACCTTC,CASSLAGGIGYTF
TRBV6-1,once,NA,TRBJ1-3,TGTGCCAGCAGTGAAACTATTTTTGAGCCCCCGAAGATATATTTT,CASSETIFEPPKIYF
TRBV27,NA,TRBD1,TRBJ2-1,TGTGCCAGCAGTTTGTCCCCCGGGACAGGGATTAATGAGCAGTTCTTC,CASSLSPGTGINEQFF
TRBV7-6,NA,NA,TRBJ1-5,TGTGCCAGCAGCTTAACGGGAAATCAGCCCCAGCATTTT,CASSLTGNQPQHF
TRBV7-2,NA,TRBD2,TRBJ2-1,TGTGCCAGCAGCTCGACTAGCGGGAGGGGCAATGAGCAGTTCTTC,CASSSTSGRGNEQFF
TRBV6-5,NA,TRBD1,TRBJ1-4,TGTGCCAGCAGTTACGGGACAGCAGATAGGGCTGAAAAACTGTTTTTT,CASSYGTADRAEKLFF
TRBV9,NA,TRBD2,TRBJ2-2,TGTGCCAGCAGCGTATTCTTAGCGGGAGTGTCGGCCGGGGAGCTGTTTTTT,CASSVFLAGVSAGELFF
TRBV27,NA,NA,TRBJ1-1,TGTGCCAGCAGTTTAGAGGTCTTGAACACTGAAGCTTTCTTT,CASSLEVLNTEAFF
TRBV9,NA,TRBD1,TRBJ1-1,TGTGCCAGCAGCGTAGGGTGGGGGTACAGGGGTGGCACTGAAGCTTTCTTT,CASSVGWGYRGGTEAFF
TRBV7-9,NA,TRBD1,TRBJ1-2,TGTGCCAGCAGCTTAGGGTACAGGGGGAATGGCTACACCTTC,CASSLGYRGNGYTF
TRBV18,NA,TRBD1,TRBJ1-1,TGTGCCAGCTCACCCTCACAGGGGGGAGTGAACACTGAAGCTTTCTTT,CASSPSQGGVNTEAFF
TRBV2,few,NA,TRBJ2-7,TGTGCCAGCAGTGAAAGTACAGGGAAGTACGAGCAGTACTTC,CASSESTGKYEQYF
TRBV7-9,NA,NA,TRBJ2-1,TGTGCCAGCAGCTTAGCCAGGGAAGGGTGGAATGAGCAGTTCTTC,CASSLAREGWNEQFF
TRBV7-9,once,TRBD1,TRBJ1-2,TGTGCCAGCAGCCCCACGGTGACAGGGCCCTATGGCTACACCTTC,CASSPTVTGPYGYTF
TRBV11-1,NA,TRBD2,TRBJ2-1,TGTGCCAGCGGGACTAGCTCCTACAATGAGCAGTTCTTC,CASGTSSYNEQFF
TRBV25-1,NA,TRBD1,TRBJ1-1,TGTGCCAGCAAAGGGACAGGGTTAACTGAAGCTTTCTTT,CASKGTGLTEAFF
TRBV4-1,NA,TRBD1,TRBJ1-3,TGCGCCAGCAGCCCGACAGGGTCTGGAAACACCATATATTTT,CASSPTGSGNTIYF
TRBV7-6,once,NA,TRBJ2-3,TGTGCCAGCAGCTTAGCGGCTAGCACAGATACGCAGTATTTT,CASSLAASTDTQYF
TRBV6-5,NA,TRBD1,TRBJ1-3,TGTGCCAGCAGTCTAGGGACAGGGGCTGGAAACACCATATATTTT,CASSLGTGAGNTIYF